This TCR beta chain was sequenced during a study of cytomegalovirus exposure and HLA in healthy donors. Overall study context: Within the Caucasian-associated ancestry cluster were 81% of the 398 genotyped donors.

60 Vbeta and 13 Jbeta primers were used in PCR. Some clones are missing from TCRdb's copy, which holds only in-frame ones; the method was immunoSEQ multiplex PCR. The table lists around 150,000 clones, 65% to 85% of them singletons, with 6.3% in the top ten. About this clone: Its antigen is undetermined.

The V gene's germline CDR1 is LNHDA and CDR2 SQIVND (reference sequence). Germline trimming cut 6 bases from V and 5 bases from J; bases unmatched to any gene: 8. The CDR3 sequence is 15 residues long. There were likely unrecorded immune exposures, though donors were nominally healthy when sampled. Broader study findings: Some V segments, including TRBV6-2 and TRBV6-3, were excluded as indistinguishable. A list of around 150 TCR beta chains associated with cytomegalovirus was given.

The sequenced sample was PBMCs. The TCR comes from a male donor in good health and CMV-seropositive. The genes are TRBV19 and TRBJ2-1, with TRBD1 matching 9 bases. CDR3 in amino acids: CASRRGTGNDNEQFF. The CDR3 nucleotides are TGTGCCAGTAGGAGGGGGACAGGGAACGACAATGAGCAGTTCTTC.